The 5 T cell receptor beta chains presented below share a single source sample, sequenced in a study of PD-1 blockade in classical Hodgkin lymphoma. With no exception, relapse followed autologous stem cell transplantation in all patients, and brentuximab vedotin exposure varied. Assay used: immunoSEQ multiplex PCR; TCRdb lists only in-frame clones, some missing. The sample holds about 14,000 clones; about four fifths are singletons and the top ten take around 22%. The source was peripheral blood mononuclear cells (PBMCs), collected at baseline. These receptors all stem from a human donor with classical Hodgkin lymphoma.

This rearrangement joins TRBV7-9 to TRBJ2-5; D may be TRBD1 (6 bases). V was pared by 5 bases and J by 4 bases, with 8 bases between. CDR1 is SEHNR and CDR2 is FQNEAQ in the germline V gene (reference sequence). The length of the CDR3 is 12 residues. This CDR3 reads CASSQGRETQYF. The DNA of the CDR3 is TGTGCCAGCAGCCAGGGGCGAGAGACCCAGTACTTC.

The V gene is TRBV2, the J gene TRBJ2-3; no clear D gene. Germline V gives CDR1 SNHLY, CDR2 FYNNEI. The V and J ends lost 5 bases and 4 bases respectively, with 7 bases between them. The CDR3 is 12 amino acids. CDR3 nucleotides: TGTGCCAGCAGTTTAGAGGCAGATACGCAGTATTTT. It specifies CASSLEADTQYF.

This chain links TRBV5-6 with TRBJ1-1; unclear D gene. The length of the CDR3 is 11 residues. CDR1 and CDR2 from the germline V gene are SGHDT and YYEEEE. Trimming left V 5 bases short and J 6 bases short, with 8 bases between. CDR3 loop: CASSIMAEAFF. The CDR3 DNA sequence: TGTGCCAGCAGTATAATGGCTGAAGCTTTCTTT.

Written as DNA, the CDR3 is TGTGCCAGCAGCCCTCAGAGTCCCGGGGGGGGGAACTATGGCTACACCTTC. Its translation: CASSPQSPGGGNYGYTF. This chain uses TRBV7-2 with TRBJ1-2, with D perhaps matching TRBD1 (5 bases). The V gene's germline CDR1 is SGHTA and CDR2 FQGNSA. The CDR3 has 17 amino acids. Trimming left V 5 bases short and J 2 bases short, with 21 bases between.

This rearrangement joins TRBV11-2 to TRBJ1-5; weak D call: TRBD1 (5 bases). CDR1 SGHAT and CDR2 FQNNGV come from the germline V gene. V was pared by 1 base and J by 7 bases, with 11 bases between. This CDR3 has 14 residues. The CDR3 DNA reads as TGTGCCAGCAGCTTAGCCAGGGCTCTGCAGCCCCAGCATTTT. This gives the protein CASSLARALQPQHF.